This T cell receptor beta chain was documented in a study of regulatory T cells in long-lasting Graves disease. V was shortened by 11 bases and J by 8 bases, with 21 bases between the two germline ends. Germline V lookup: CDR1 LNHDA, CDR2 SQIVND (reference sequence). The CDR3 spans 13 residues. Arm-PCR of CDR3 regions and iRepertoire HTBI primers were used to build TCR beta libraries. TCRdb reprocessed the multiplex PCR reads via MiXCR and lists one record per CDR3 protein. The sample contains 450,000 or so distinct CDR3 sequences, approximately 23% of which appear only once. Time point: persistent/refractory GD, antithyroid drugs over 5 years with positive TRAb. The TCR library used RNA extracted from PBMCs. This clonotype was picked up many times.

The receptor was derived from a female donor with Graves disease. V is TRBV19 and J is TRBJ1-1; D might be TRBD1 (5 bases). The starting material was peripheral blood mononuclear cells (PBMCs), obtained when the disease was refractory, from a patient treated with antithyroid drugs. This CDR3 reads CASSQARGTEAFF. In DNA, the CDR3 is TGTGCCTCCTCTCAAGCAAGGGGAACGGAAGCTTTCTTT.